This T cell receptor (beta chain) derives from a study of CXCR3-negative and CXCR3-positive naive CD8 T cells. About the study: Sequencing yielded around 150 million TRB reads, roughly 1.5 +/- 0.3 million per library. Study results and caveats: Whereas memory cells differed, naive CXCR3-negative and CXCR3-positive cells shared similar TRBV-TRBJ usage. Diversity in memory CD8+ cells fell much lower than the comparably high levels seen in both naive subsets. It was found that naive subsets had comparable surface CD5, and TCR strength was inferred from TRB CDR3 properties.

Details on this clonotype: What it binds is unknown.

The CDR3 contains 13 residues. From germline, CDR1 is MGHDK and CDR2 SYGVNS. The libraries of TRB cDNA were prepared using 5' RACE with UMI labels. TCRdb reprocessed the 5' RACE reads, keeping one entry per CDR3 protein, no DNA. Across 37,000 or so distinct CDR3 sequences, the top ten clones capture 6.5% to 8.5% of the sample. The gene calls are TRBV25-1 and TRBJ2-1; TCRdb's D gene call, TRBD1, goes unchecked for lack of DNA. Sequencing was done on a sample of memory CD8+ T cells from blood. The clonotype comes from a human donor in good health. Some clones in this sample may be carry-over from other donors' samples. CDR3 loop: CASIGQDGNEQFF.